Listed below are T cell receptor beta chains from one sample, sequenced in a study of CD8 T cells in Susac syndrome. TCRdb independently ran MiXCR on the immunoSEQ multiplex PCR reads; one entry per CDR3 protein. The sample has some 190,000 distinct CDR3 sequences, 95% seen once; the top ten hold about 0.094%. Specimen: CD4+ T cells from PBMCs. These receptors all come from a human donor in good health. Both conserved end residues are trimmed from each CDR3. Rows give clone size only sometimes, using once, few, many, or a class for an expanded clone.

-,TRBV2,ASSGWPGEASNQPQH
-,TRBV24-1,ATSGHSGRGTDTQY
-,TRBV29-1,SCRSLSGYTEAF
-,TRBV5-1,ASSLTEDGYT
-,TRBV20-1,SASLGTFMTDTQY
-,TRBV3-1,ASSLGLAYSNQPQH
-,TRBV7-2,ASSSGTGNGELF
-,TRBV6-2/TRBV6-3,ASRRDRSNSPLH
-,TRBV12-3/TRBV12-4,ASMPFRVNEQF
-,TRBV27,ASSPSHRSGTDTQY
once,TRBV3-1,ASSQHGETQY
-,TRBV6-1,ASGGQGPYNEQF
-,TRBV5-4,ASSASGGPGYT
-,TRBV29-1,SAIILATNNEQF
-,TRBV12-3/TRBV12-4,ASSLILISNEQF
-,TRBV7-8,ASSPGTYNEQF
-,TRBV6-5,ASSYSGLAEYNEQF
-,TRBV30,AWSVHNEKLF
-,TRBV3-1,ASSPRGEGDTQY
-,TRBV20-1,SARPGVPRGTDTQY
-,TRBV5-1,ASSHESGLGRADTQY
-,TRBV5-4,ASSRGDRSYEQY
-,TRBV15,ATSRDSGVQPQH
once,TRBV19,ASSPRTVVSGYT
-,TRBV6-2/TRBV6-3,ASSLEWTEAF
once,TRBV2,ASNWGSNQPQH
-,TRBV3-1,ASSQGGQQETQY
once,TRBV20-1,SARGGTNEKLF
-,TRBV24-1,ATSDVTGGAETQY
once,TRBV29-1,SAPTGGTGELF
-,TRBV25-1,ASSLREGHYGYT
-,TRBV15,ATSRYRRDGYT
-,TRBV20-1,SARRGVSSYGYT
-,TRBV12-3/TRBV12-4,ASRGDRGRSEKLF
-,TRBV2,ASSGTGRDGYT
-,TRBV30,AWSVGQGANEPQH
-,TRBV2,ASTPGGLLRLEAF
-,TRBV6-6,ASSYRTGLETQY
-,TRBV24-1,ATSEDSTDTQY
once,TRBV20-1,SARLAGVYNEQF
-,TRBV6-5,ASSSLGGPQAAF
-,TRBV3-1,ASSQGSYEQY
-,TRBV14,ASSQEGPTGRVDTEAF
-,TRBV24-1,ATSDRGDQPQH
-,TRBV3-1,ASGWAYEQY
few,TRBV27,ATSITYEQY
-,TRBV12-3/TRBV12-4,ASSSLDRGEQF
once,TRBV24-1,ATSDPGQGTTQY
-,TRBV20-1,SASVGSGVGDEQF
-,TRBV7-9,ASSLIVGGTDTQY
-,TRBV20-1,SASFPLAGVDEQF
-,TRBV29-1,SVGGATGELF
-,TRBV20-1,SARGIYEQY
-,TRBV10-3,AISDQSGWANVLT